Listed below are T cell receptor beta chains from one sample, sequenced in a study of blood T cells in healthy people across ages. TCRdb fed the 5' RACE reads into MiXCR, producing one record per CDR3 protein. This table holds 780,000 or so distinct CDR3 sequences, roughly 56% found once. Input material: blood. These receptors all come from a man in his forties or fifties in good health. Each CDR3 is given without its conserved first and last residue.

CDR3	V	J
SLFWSSYNEQF	TRBV29-1	TRBJ2-1
ASGEKGTDHSGANVLT	TRBV28	TRBJ2-6
ASSLREEQY	TRBV7-2	TRBJ2-7
ASSSGLAFGPDTQY	TRBV9	TRBJ2-3
ASSSPSGGSSYEQY	TRBV28	TRBJ2-7
ASSFATSGDKKTQY	TRBV7-7	TRBJ2-5
ASTSLGLGGEAF	TRBV12-3/TRBV12-4	TRBJ1-1
ASSLSGGVGTGELF	TRBV7-9	TRBJ2-2
ASSVETNTGELF	TRBV6-4	TRBJ2-2
ASSYSRDHAGGAGYT	TRBV6-2/TRBV6-3	TRBJ1-2
ASSSRGLADPYNEQF	TRBV7-9	TRBJ2-1
ASSPRRTSYNSLLH	TRBV13	TRBJ1-6
ASSLQAGSPADTQY	TRBV7-2	TRBJ2-3
ASRLGAGNEKLF	TRBV12-3/TRBV12-4	TRBJ1-4
ASSLREHYGYT	TRBV12-3/TRBV12-4	TRBJ1-2
ASSYSTVPGQGPTPLGEQF	TRBV6-5	TRBJ2-1
ASSRGDRITETQY	TRBV5-1	TRBJ2-5
ASSGRDRVGGRTEAF	TRBV19	TRBJ1-1
ASSLQGRVGEDEQF	TRBV2	TRBJ2-1
ATSDFPFGREGGYT	TRBV24-1	TRBJ1-2
ASSLSRQSEKLF	TRBV12-3/TRBV12-4	TRBJ1-4
SASSGWANVLT	TRBV20-1	TRBJ2-6
ASSPSAIRNEQF	TRBV12-3/TRBV12-4	TRBJ2-1
ASSLYWGSSNTKNIQY	TRBV7-2	TRBJ2-4
ASSYSFSQVEQY	TRBV6-6	TRBJ2-7
SVEERGASRYNEQF	TRBV29-1	TRBJ2-1
SASLLLLSYNEQF	TRBV20-1	TRBJ2-1
ASSWTGNGEQY	TRBV7-2	.
ASSLGTSGISYEQY	TRBV27	TRBJ2-7
AISESSGEETQY	TRBV10-3	TRBJ2-5
ASSPGTGYQPQH	TRBV7-9	TRBJ1-5
SAVPGLASLFSEQY	TRBV20-1	TRBJ2-7
ASSPDLLAKNIQY	TRBV2	TRBJ2-4
ASSVTGVLNYGYT	TRBV25-1	TRBJ1-2
SARLAGAPVGMGEQY	TRBV20-1	TRBJ2-5
ASSIPRLAGETQY	TRBV7-6	TRBJ2-5
SATQPDTNTDTQY	TRBV20-1	TRBJ2-3
SVDGTSTDTQY	TRBV29-1	TRBJ2-3
ASSLTGGPETQY	TRBV7-9	.
ASSSKTGGRGGYT	TRBV7-2	TRBJ1-2
VSSTQGLAPEQY	TRBV27	.
SARPTSGLTYEQY	TRBV20-1	.
ASSVYLDSPLH	TRBV6-4	TRBJ1-6
ASSLREGGISFRANYGYT	TRBV13	TRBJ1-2
ASSLTSGRVTGTQY	TRBV10-2	TRBJ2-3
ASSLTRETYGYT	TRBV7-2	TRBJ1-2
VSSLEQGMGSYNEQF	TRBV7-2	TRBJ2-1
ASSSDFLKETQY	TRBV7-2	.
ASSLRAGGFYNEQF	TRBV27	TRBJ2-1
SVEVSRGSGIQY	TRBV29-1	TRBJ2-4
ASSPRAFRENIQY	TRBV9	.
ASSSALREQY	TRBV7-9	TRBJ2-7
ASSLRAGTGANVLT	TRBV7-2	TRBJ2-6
ASSNRSWTGAGANVLT	TRBV28	TRBJ2-6
ASSFWGDEQF	TRBV27	TRBJ2-1